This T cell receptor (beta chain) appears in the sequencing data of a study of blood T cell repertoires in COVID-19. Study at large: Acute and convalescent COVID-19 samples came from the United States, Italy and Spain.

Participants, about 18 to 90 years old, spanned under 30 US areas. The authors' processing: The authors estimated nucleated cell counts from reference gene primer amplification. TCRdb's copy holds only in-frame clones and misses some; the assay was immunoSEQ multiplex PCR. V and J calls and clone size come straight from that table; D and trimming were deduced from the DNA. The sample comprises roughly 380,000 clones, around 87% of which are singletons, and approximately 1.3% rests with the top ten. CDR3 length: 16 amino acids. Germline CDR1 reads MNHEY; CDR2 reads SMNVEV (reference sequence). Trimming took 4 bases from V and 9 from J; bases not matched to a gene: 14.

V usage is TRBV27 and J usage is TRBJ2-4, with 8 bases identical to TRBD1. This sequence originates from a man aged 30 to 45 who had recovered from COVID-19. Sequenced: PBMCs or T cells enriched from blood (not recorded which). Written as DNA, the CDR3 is TGTGCCAGCAGTTCCATAGGACAGGGCAGAAGTGGCATTCAGTACTTC. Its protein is CASSSIGQGRSGIQYF.